The clone carrying this T cell receptor beta chain was seen more than once but under ten times. Its specificity is unknown. Unique molecular identifiers were built into the TCRbeta library. TCRdb passed the PCR reads through MiXCR, listing each CDR3 protein once. The sample lists around 450,000 distinct CDR3 sequences, roughly 43% seen once, with under 35% in the top ten. The data stem from a study of T-cell reconstitution after alpha-beta-depleted transplantation in children. Study-wide points: Recipient T cells and thymic progenitors that survived were the source of the high TCRbeta diversity seen at day 60 in some patients. Reportedly, only several hundred clones from non-depleted graft cells drove alpha-beta T-cell counts at about two months. Fresh T-cell production supplied most of the T-cell counts and diversity seen one year after transplant.

The clonotype was recovered from a girl aged 2-10 years with aplastic anemia, due to receive a stem cell transplant. The input for sequencing was PBMCs, taken before TCRalphabeta/CD19-depleted stem cell transplant.

This chain's CDR3 is CASSEIPTGPYGYTF. CDR3 coding DNA: TGTGCCAGCAGTGAAATACCAACAGGGCCCTATGGCTACACCTTC. The J gene is TRBJ1-2, the V gene TRBV2; TRBD1 might be the D (6 bases). Germline V gives CDR1 SNHLY, CDR2 FYNNEI. Trimming stripped 2 bases from V and 4 bases from J, with 14 bases between. The CDR3 consists of 15 residues. The whole variable domain, filled in from reference TRBV2 and TRBJ1-2, reads EPEVTQTPSHQVTQMGQEVILRCVPISNHLYFYWYRQILGQKVEFLVSFYNNEISEKSEIFDDQFSVERPDGSNFTLKIRSTKLEDSAMYFCASSEIPTGPYGYTFGSGTRLTVV.